A single sample gave rise to the 7 T cell receptor beta chains below, sequenced in a study of CD8+ T cells in alopecia areata. After isolation, RNA underwent reverse transcription to generate cDNA as the sequencing template. TCRdb keeps only in-frame clones here, not all; method: immunoSEQ multiplex PCR. This repertoire lists around 290,000 clones without singletons; 1.2% sits in the top ten. A panel of CD4, CD8alpha, NKG2D, NKG2ACE and other markers served to sort pooled cutaneous lymph node cells. Material for sequencing was CD4+ T cells sorted from a lymph node. These receptor sequences come from a C3H/HeJ mouse with alopecia areata. This line is of MHC haplotype H2-k.

In this sample, this clone turned up a few times. Gene names follow the mouse nomenclature. Read data end 4 residues before the CDR3 end; the end is taken from the germline J gene. V and J are TRBV19 and TRBJ2-7, with 7 positions matching TRBD2. Germline CDR1 is FNHDT and CDR2 is SITEND (reference sequence). The V gene end was trimmed by 4 bases and the J gene end by 1 base; junction bases not matched to a gene: 8. The CDR3 length is 15 residues. The chain's CDR3 is CASSPLGVLSYEQYF. Incomplete CDR3 DNA: TGTGCCAGCAGTCCTCTGGGGGTTCTTTCCTAT. The entire variable domain, with the rest obtained from reference TRBV19 and TRBJ2-7, is as follows: GGIITQTPKFLIGQEGQKLTLKCQQNFNHDTMYWYRQDSGKGLRLIYYSITENDLQKGDLSEGYDASREKKSSFSLTVTSAQKNEMAVFLCASSPLGVLSYEQYFGPGTRLTVL.

Only a few counts were recorded for this clone. Genes and germline are mouse. With the read ending 4 residues before the CDR3 end, the germline J gene is used to fill in that end. V is TRBV31 and J is TRBJ2-1; a weak D match, TRBD1 (6 bases). The V end was cut by 5 bases, the J end by 3 bases, with 11 bases between. Germline-derived CDR1 and CDR2 are GKSSPN and SITVG. The CDR3 contains 13 residues. The CDR3 bases that were read are TGTGCCTGGGGGCAGGGGTCCTATGCT. Translating it yields CAWGQGSYA. The complete CDR3 protein is CAWGQGSYAEQFF.

Turning to this clone: Mouse gene names apply. The read finishes 4 residues shy of the CDR3 end, and the germline J gene is used to complete it. Other DNA sequences from this sample encode an identical CDR3 as well. The rearrangement uses TRBV19 and TRBJ2-7; D perhaps matches TRBD2 (5 bases). Germline V gives CDR1 FNHDT, CDR2 SITEND (reference sequence). This CDR3 comprises 11 residues. CDR3 DNA, as far as it was read: TGTGCCAGCAGTACTGGGTAT. Encoded protein: CASSTGY. The entire CDR3 protein is CASSTGYEQYF.

This clone was found a few times. The gene names here belong to mouse. The read terminates 4 residues ahead of where the CDR3 ends, so the germline J gene completes it. This chain connects TRBV19 to TRBJ2-4, with a weak D call TRBD2 (6 bases). Germline V CDR1 and CDR2: FNHDT, SITEND (reference sequence). The V and J ends lost 5 bases and 0 bases respectively, with 10 bases between them. The CDR3 is made up of 14 amino acids. The CDR3 reads CASSPDWSQNTLYF. Incomplete CDR3 DNA: TGTGCCAGCAGCCCAGACTGGAGTCAAAAC.

In regard to this clone: Gene names follow the mouse nomenclature. The DNA ends 4 residues before the CDR3 does, and the rest of the CDR3 is filled in from the germline J gene. Other DNA sequences from this sample encode an identical CDR3 as well. The chain uses TRBV19 and TRBJ2-5, with TRBD2 identical over 7 bases. V shed 2 bases, J shed 2 bases, and the junction held 2 bases outside the gene matches. In germline, CDR1 is FNHDT, CDR2 SITEND (reference sequence). The CDR3 has 14 residues. CDR3 sequence reads: CASSILGVQDTQYF. The DNA read from the CDR3 is TGTGCCAGCAGTATCCTGGGGGTCCAAGAC.

On this clone: These gene names are mouse names. Coverage ceases 4 residues before the CDR3 finishes, and the germline J gene fills in the end. Within the sample, other DNA sequences also encode this same CDR3. The chain carries TRBV5 and TRBJ2-7; 9 bases agree with TRBD2. CDR1 LGHNA and CDR2 YNLKQL come from the germline V gene (reference sequence). After removal of 4 bases from V and 3 bases from J, the junction contained 4 bases not matched to a gene. The CDR3 has 14 residues. The sequenced CDR3 bases are TGTGCCAGCAGCCCTCCGGGACTGGGCTAT. Protein sequence: CASSPPGLGY. The whole CDR3 protein is CASSPPGLGYEQYF.

As concerns this clone: Genes and germline come from the mouse. Coverage ceases 4 residues before the CDR3 finishes, and the germline J gene fills in the end. The V call is TRBV5, the J call TRBJ2-2, with TRBD1 matching over 9 bases. The CDR3 spans 16 residues. From germline, CDR1 is LGHNA and CDR2 YNLKQL (reference sequence). The J segment lost 4 bases and the V segment lost 4 bases, leaving 7 bases of the junction unmatched. This CDR3 is CASSPSTGGGTGQLYF. The sequenced CDR3 bases are TGTGCCAGCAGCCCCTCGACAGGGGGTGGCACCGGG.